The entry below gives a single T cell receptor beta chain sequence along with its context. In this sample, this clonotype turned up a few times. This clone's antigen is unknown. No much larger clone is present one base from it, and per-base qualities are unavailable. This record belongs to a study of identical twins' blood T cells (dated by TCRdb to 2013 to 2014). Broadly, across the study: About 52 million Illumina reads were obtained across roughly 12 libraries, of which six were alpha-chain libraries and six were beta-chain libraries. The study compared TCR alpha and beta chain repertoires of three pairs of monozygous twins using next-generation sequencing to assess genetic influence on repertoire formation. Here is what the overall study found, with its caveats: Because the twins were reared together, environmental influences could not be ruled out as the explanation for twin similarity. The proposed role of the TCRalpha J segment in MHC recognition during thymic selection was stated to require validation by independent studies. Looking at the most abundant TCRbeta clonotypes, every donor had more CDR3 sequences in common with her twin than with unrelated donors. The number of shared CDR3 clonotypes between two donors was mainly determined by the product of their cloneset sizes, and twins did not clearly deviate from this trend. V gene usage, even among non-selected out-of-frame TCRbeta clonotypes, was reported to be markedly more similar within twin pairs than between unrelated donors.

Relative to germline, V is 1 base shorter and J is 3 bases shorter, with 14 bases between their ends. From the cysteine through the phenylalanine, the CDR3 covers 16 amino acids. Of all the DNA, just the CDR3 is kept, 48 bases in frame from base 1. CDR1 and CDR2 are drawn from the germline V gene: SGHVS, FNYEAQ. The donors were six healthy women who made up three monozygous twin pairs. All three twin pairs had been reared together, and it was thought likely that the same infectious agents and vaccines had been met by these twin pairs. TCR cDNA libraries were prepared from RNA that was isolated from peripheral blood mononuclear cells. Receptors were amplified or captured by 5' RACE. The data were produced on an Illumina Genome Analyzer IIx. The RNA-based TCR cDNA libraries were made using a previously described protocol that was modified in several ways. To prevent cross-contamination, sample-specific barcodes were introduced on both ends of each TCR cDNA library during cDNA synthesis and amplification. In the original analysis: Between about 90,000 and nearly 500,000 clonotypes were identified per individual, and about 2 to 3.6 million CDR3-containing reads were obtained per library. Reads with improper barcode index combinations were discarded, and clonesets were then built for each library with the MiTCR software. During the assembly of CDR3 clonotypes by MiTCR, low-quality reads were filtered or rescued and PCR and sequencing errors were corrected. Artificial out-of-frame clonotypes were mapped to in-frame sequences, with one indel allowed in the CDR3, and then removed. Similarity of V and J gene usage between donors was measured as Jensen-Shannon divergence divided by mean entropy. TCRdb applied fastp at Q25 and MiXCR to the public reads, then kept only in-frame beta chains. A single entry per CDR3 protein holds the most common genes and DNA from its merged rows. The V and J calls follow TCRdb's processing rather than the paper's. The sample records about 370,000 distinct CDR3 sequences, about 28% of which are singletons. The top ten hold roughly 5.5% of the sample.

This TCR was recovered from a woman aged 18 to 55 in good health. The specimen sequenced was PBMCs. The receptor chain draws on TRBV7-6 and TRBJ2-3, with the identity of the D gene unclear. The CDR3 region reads CASSLVGGIITDTQYF. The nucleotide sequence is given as TGTGCCAGCAGCTTAGTAGGCGGTATTATTACAGATACGCAGTATTTT.